This TCR beta chain was found in a study of cytomegalovirus exposure and HLA in healthy donors. Turning to the study itself: About 85 million unique TCRs from HLA-typed donors were held in an early release of data. Study results and caveats: A later analysis, which compared TCR beta chains of equal frequency, found the HLA-associated ones more clonally expanded. A highly shared variant cluster was judged a likely technical artifact.

Worth noting for this clone: Its matching antigen is unknown.

The V segment lost 4 bases and the J segment 2 bases; nucleotides outside the gene matches: 5. The CDR3 loop spans 14 amino acids. The V gene's germline CDR1 is MGHRA and CDR2 YSYEKL. The primer mix had 60 Vbeta and 13 Jbeta primers. Produced via immunoSEQ multiplex PCR; TCRdb's table is partial and in-frame only. The data show under 110,000 clones, 60% to 85% seen once. This TCR was recovered from a male donor in good health and CMV-seropositive. The sample consisted of PBMCs. The chain carries TRBV4-1 and TRBJ2-7; 7 nucleotides align to TRBD1. The CDR3 nucleotides read TGCGCCAGCAGCCCTAGGACAGGCGCCTACGAGCAGTACTTC. This translates into CASSPRTGAYEQYF.